The rows below give T cell receptor beta chains drawn from one sample of a study of T cells in Graves' hyperthyroidism and ophthalmopathy. MiXCR, run by TCRdb on the multiplex PCR reads, gives a single entry per CDR3 protein. This sample has 340,000 or so distinct CDR3 sequences, with around 17% found just once. The specimen sequenced was blood. These TCRs come from a man aged 25 to 40 with Graves' hyperthyroidism. The CDR3 runs from the conserved cysteine through the conserved F or W. The order of the fields is CDR3 DNA, CDR3 protein, J gene, D gene, V gene, clone size. A D gene is named only where the DNA matches it firmly. Clone size is given for some rows only: seen once, a few or many times, or a class if the clone is expanded.

DNA: TGTGCCAGCAGCTTAATGGTCAATCAGCCCCAGCATTTT; CDR3: CASSLMVNQPQHF; J: TRBJ1-5; D: NA; V: TRBV11-2; size: many
DNA: TGCAGTGCTACAGATTCCGGGCCACAAGAGACCCAGTACTTC; CDR3: CSATDSGPQETQYF; J: TRBJ2-5; D: NA; V: TRBV20-1; size: many
DNA: TGTGCCAGCAGTTTATTCCAAGCGGGAGGGCCGGGGGAGACCCAGTACTTC; CDR3: CASSLFQAGGPGETQYF; J: TRBJ2-5; D: TRBD2; V: TRBV28; size: NA
DNA: TGCAGTGCTCGAGCCGGGACTAGCGAGACCACAGATACGCAGTATTTT; CDR3: CSARAGTSETTDTQYF; J: TRBJ2-3; D: TRBD2; V: TRBV20-1; size: many
DNA: TGTGCCTGGACGTATTTCGACCGGAAAGAGCAGTTCTTC; CDR3: CAWTYFDRKEQFF; J: TRBJ2-1; D: NA; V: TRBV30; size: NA
DNA: TGTGCCATCAGTGAACCCGGGACGGACACCTACGAGCAGTACTTC; CDR3: CAISEPGTDTYEQYF; J: TRBJ2-7; D: NA; V: TRBV10-3; size: many
DNA: TGCAGTGCTAGAGATGGGGACAGGGCTCGGGAAGAGCAGTTCTTC; CDR3: CSARDGDRAREEQFF; J: TRBJ2-1; D: TRBD1; V: TRBV20-1; size: few
DNA: TGTGCCAGCAGGAAGGGGCCTGAAGCTTTCTTT; CDR3: CASRKGPEAFF; J: TRBJ1-1; D: NA; V: TRBV28; size: few
DNA: TGTGCCAGCAAACGGGATTTTTACTACAATGAGCAGTTCTTC; CDR3: CASKRDFYYNEQFF; J: TRBJ2-1; D: NA; V: TRBV6-1; size: few
DNA: TGCGCCAGCAGCCAAGGGGGGAGGGGGAAACGGGGTTCACCCCTCCACTTT; CDR3: CASSQGGRGKRGSPLHF; J: TRBJ1-6; D: NA; V: TRBV4-1; size: NA
DNA: TGCAGCGTCTACGATGCGACCCAGTACTTC; CDR3: CSVYDATQYF; J: TRBJ2-5; D: NA; V: TRBV29-1; size: many
DNA: TGCGCCAGCAGTGCGTGGGATATAAACACTGAAGCTTTCTTT; CDR3: CASSAWDINTEAFF; J: TRBJ1-1; D: NA; V: TRBV10-2; size: NA
DNA: TGTGCCAGCAGCTTAGCCTTGGGGGAACAGCAGTTCTTC; CDR3: CASSLALGEQQFF; J: TRBJ2-1; D: NA; V: TRBV7-9; size: many
DNA: TGCAGCGTTGACGTCAGCACCGGCGGTGAAGCTTTCTTT; CDR3: CSVDVSTGGEAFF; J: TRBJ1-1; D: NA; V: TRBV29-1; size: many
DNA: TGCAGCGTTGAAGAAGGGGCAGCAGCAGATACGCAGTATTTT; CDR3: CSVEEGAAADTQYF; J: TRBJ2-3; D: NA; V: TRBV29-1; size: NA
DNA: TGTGACCAGGAACGGGGCTACGAGCAGTACTTC; CDR3: CDQERGYEQYF; J: TRBJ2-7; D: NA; V: TRBV11-2; size: many
DNA: TGTGCCAGCCTAGGGACTAGCGGGAGAATAGATACGCAGTATTTT; CDR3: CASLGTSGRIDTQYF; J: TRBJ2-3; D: TRBD2; V: TRBV28; size: many
DNA: TGCAGTGCTAGAGATCGCGGGGGGCCCTCGTGGGAGACCCAGTACTTC; CDR3: CSARDRGGPSWETQYF; J: TRBJ2-5; D: TRBD2; V: TRBV20-1; size: NA
DNA: TGCAGTGCCGACGAGGGGTTCGACGAGCAGTACTTC; CDR3: CSADEGFDEQYF; J: TRBJ2-7; D: NA; V: TRBV20-1; size: many
DNA: TGCGCCAGCAGCCAAGCCCCGCAAGTCAATCAGCCCCAGCATTTT; CDR3: CASSQAPQVNQPQHF; J: TRBJ1-5; D: NA; V: TRBV4-1; size: NA
DNA: TGTGCCAGCAGCCATATTCGGACAGGGGGCACCGGGGAGCTGTTTTTT; CDR3: CASSHIRTGGTGELFF; J: TRBJ2-2; D: TRBD1; V: TRBV14; size: few
DNA: TGTGCCAGCAGTAGGGGGGCGGGGGAGCAGTACTTC; CDR3: CASSRGAGEQYF; J: TRBJ2-7; D: NA; V: TRBV6-1; size: many
DNA: TGTGCCAGCAGTTTATCTGGAGGACGAGTCACAGATACGCAGTATTTT; CDR3: CASSLSGGRVTDTQYF; J: TRBJ2-3; D: NA; V: TRBV12-3/TRBV12-4; size: many
DNA: TGTGCCAGCAGGAGTATTGCAGATACGCAGTATTTT; CDR3: CASRSIADTQYF; J: TRBJ2-3; D: NA; V: TRBV2; size: many
DNA: TGTGCCAGCAGCGTAGGGATGGGGGACACTGAAGCTTTCTTT; CDR3: CASSVGMGDTEAFF; J: TRBJ1-1; D: NA; V: TRBV9; size: once
DNA: TGTGCCAGCAGCCAGGGGGCCGGGGGTACTGAAGCTTTCTTT; CDR3: CASSQGAGGTEAFF; J: TRBJ1-1; D: NA; V: TRBV4-2; size: few
DNA: TGTGCTAGTGGGGTAGCGGGAGGCGATGAGCAGTTCTTC; CDR3: CASGVAGGDEQFF; J: TRBJ2-1; D: TRBD2; V: TRBV12-5; size: many
DNA: TGCGCCAGCAGCAACCAACAAGGGGATGAAAAACTGTTTTTT; CDR3: CASSNQQGDEKLFF; J: TRBJ1-4; D: NA; V: TRBV5-1; size: many
DNA: TGTGCCAGCAGCTTTCAGGGGGCGCGGGGTTCCAATGAGCAGTTCTTC; CDR3: CASSFQGARGSNEQFF; J: TRBJ2-1; D: TRBD1; V: TRBV11-2; size: many
DNA: TGTGCCAGCTCAGAGGGGGCGCTCGACGAGCAGTACTTC; CDR3: CASSEGALDEQYF; J: TRBJ2-7; D: TRBD1; V: TRBV18; size: many
DNA: TGTGCCAGCAGTTTATCCAGGGTTACCACAGATACGCAGTATTTT; CDR3: CASSLSRVTTDTQYF; J: TRBJ2-3; D: NA; V: TRBV27; size: many
DNA: TGTGCCAGCGCGACAGGAAATGAAAAACTGTTTTTT; CDR3: CASATGNEKLFF; J: TRBJ1-4; D: NA; V: TRBV3-1; size: many
DNA: TGTGCCAGCGGGATTGGGAGCGGGGAGGATACGCAGTATTTT; CDR3: CASGIGSGEDTQYF; J: TRBJ2-3; D: TRBD2; V: TRBV2; size: many
DNA: TGTGCCAGCAGCCAACGGGGGGAAGACACAGATACGCAGTATTTT; CDR3: CASSQRGEDTDTQYF; J: TRBJ2-3; D: TRBD2; V: TRBV11-2; size: NA
DNA: TGTGCCAGCAGTTTCGTGGCTCTGGCGGCACATCACGAGCAGTACTTC; CDR3: CASSFVALAAHHEQYF; J: TRBJ2-7; D: NA; V: TRBV27; size: many
DNA: TGCGCCAGCAGCATGATCCGCGAGACCCAGTGCTTC; CDR3: CASSMIRETQCF; J: TRBJ2-5; D: NA; V: TRBV5-1; size: NA
DNA: TGTGCCAGCAGTGCGCAGAACACTGAAGCTTTCTTT; CDR3: CASSAQNTEAFF; J: TRBJ1-1; D: NA; V: TRBV2; size: NA